These 28 T cell receptor beta chains originate from one sample sequenced in a study of shared clonotypes between healthy human individuals. Only CD45RO-negative cells positively selected for CCR7 counted as naive CD8 cells, so terminally differentiated effector memory CD45RA+ cells were excluded. Using immunoSEQ multiplex PCR, the repertoire was profiled, and TCRdb retains in-frame clones only, with some absent. The table lists around 1.9 million clones, just over 90% of them singletons. Sequencing was carried out using naive CD8+ T cells from PBMCs. The origin of the receptors is a young man in good health. Some clones in this sample may be carry-over from other donors' samples.

The gene calls are TRBV11-2 and TRBJ2-1; no firm D call. The germline V gene has CDR1 SGHAT and CDR2 FQNNGV. The CDR3 spans 14 residues. V lost 1 base and J 9 bases, leaving 13 bases between the germline ends. The CDR3 DNA sequence: TGTGCCAGCAGCTTAGGGGGTAGTTTGGTTGAGCAGTTCTTC. Amino acids: CASSLGGSLVEQFF.

The chain joins TRBV29-1 to TRBJ2-1; D is unresolved. The V end lost 0 bases, the J end lost 6 bases, and 15 bases lay between the germline ends. Germline V gene lookup returns CDR1 SQVTM and CDR2 ANQGSEA. CDR3 length: 15 amino acids. The CDR3 nucleotides are TGCAGCGTTGAAGATCTTCGGGTCGCCCCCAATGAGCAGTTCTTC. It specifies CSVEDLRVAPNEQFF.

V usage is TRBV29-1 and J usage is TRBJ2-3; possibly TRBD2 for D (5 bases). This CDR3 is 12 amino acids long. Germline V gene data show CDR1 as SQVTM and CDR2 as ANQGSEA. V was clipped by 2 bases and J by 7 bases, with 10 bases between them. Here the CDR3 reads CSVEWERNTQYF. CDR3 in DNA: TGCAGCGTTGAATGGGAGCGGAATACGCAGTATTTT.

V usage is TRBV28 and J usage is TRBJ2-5; a possible D gene is TRBD1 (6 bases). CDR3 length: 14 residues. V lost 6 bases and J 0 bases, leaving 11 bases between the germline ends. Germline V gene data show CDR1 as MDHEN and CDR2 as SYDVKM. The CDR3 spells CASRGTPYQETQYF. The CDR3 region has the DNA TGTGCCAGCAGGGGGACACCGTACCAAGAGACCCAGTACTTC.

This sequence joins TRBV19 and TRBJ1-1; D unclear. CDR1 is LNHDA and CDR2 is SQIVND in the germline V gene (reference sequence). The CDR3 extends over 14 amino acids. V was clipped by 1 base and J by 4 bases, with 10 bases between them. This CDR3 is CASSIVGEITEAFF. The CDR3 DNA reads as TGTGCCAGTAGTATAGTTGGGGAAATCACTGAAGCTTTCTTT.

V is TRBV27 and J is TRBJ2-7, with a weak D call TRBD2 (5 bases). In germline, CDR1 is MNHEY, CDR2 SMNVEV (reference sequence). With 5 bases removed from V and 0 bases from J, the gap between germline ends came to 11 bases. CDR3 length: 14 amino acids. In nucleotides, the CDR3 is TGTGCCAGCAGTGCCCGGGATTTCTCCTACGAGCAGTACTTC. Its translation is CASSARDFSYEQYF.

Notes on this clone: A much larger clone lies a single base off, so this may be a read error. Other nucleotide sequences from this sample produce the same CDR3. The J gene is TRBJ2-3, the V gene TRBV11-2; D uncertain. The CDR3 sequence is 12 residues long. V lost 1 base and J 4 bases, leaving 3 bases between the germline ends. CDR1 and CDR2 from the germline V gene are SGHAT and FQNNGV. The CDR3 DNA sequence: TGTGCCAGCAGCTTAGGGGCAGATACGCAGTATTTT. As protein: CASSLGADTQYF.

The genes are TRBV7-6 and TRBJ2-5; TRBD2 matches 7 bases. This CDR3 spans 16 amino acids. Per germline, CDR1 SGHVS and CDR2 FNYEAQ. With V trimmed by 0 bases and J by 5 bases, 9 bases remained unmatched. The CDR3 DNA sequence: TGTGCCAGCAGCTTAGCTCGGCGGGCGCGGGAGGAGACCCAGTACTTC. The encoded protein is CASSLARRAREETQYF.

The gene calls are TRBV19 and TRBJ2-2; possibly TRBD2 for D (6 bases). The CDR3 covers 16 residues. Trimming took 5 bases from V and 0 from J, leaving 13 bases between them. Germline CDR1 and CDR2: LNHDA and SQIVND (reference sequence). The CDR3 coding sequence is TGTGCCAGTAGTTGGAAAGCGGGTGCGAACACCGGGGAGCTGTTTTTT. It is translated as CASSWKAGANTGELFF. The full variable domain, with the rest looked up from reference TRBV19 and TRBJ2-2, is DGGITQSPKYLFRKEGQNVTLSCEQNLNHDAMYWYRQDPGQGLRLIYYSQIVNDFQKGDIAEGYSVSREKKESFPLTVTSAQKNPTAFYLCASSWKAGANTGELFFGEGSRLTVL.

This clone appeared a single time. The chain employs TRBV11-2 and TRBJ2-2; no definite D call. V shed 5 bases and J shed 2 bases, with 15 bases lying between them. In germline, CDR1 is SGHAT, CDR2 FQNNGV. CDR3 length: 16 residues. The CDR3 loop is CASSPRLGPNTGELFF. The CDR3 DNA sequence: TGTGCCAGCAGCCCCCGGCTAGGCCCCAACACCGGGGAGCTGTTTTTT.

V gene TRBV5-6 combines with J gene TRBJ2-7, with no clear D. The length of the CDR3 is 13 residues. Germline V gene data show CDR1 as SGHDT and CDR2 as YYEEEE. Trimming removed 2 bases from V and 1 base from J, with 7 bases in between. As DNA, the CDR3 is TGTGCCAGCAGCTTATATTTGTCCTACGAGCAGTACTTC. Its translation is CASSLYLSYEQYF.

This clone has just one count. J is TRBJ1-5 and V is TRBV28; a possible D gene is TRBD1 (5 bases). The CDR3 runs to 15 residues. CDR1 MDHEN and CDR2 SYDVKM come from the germline V gene. The V end was cut by 6 bases, the J end by 2 bases, with 14 bases between. The CDR3 region is CASSRVIGGNQPQHF. The DNA of the CDR3 is TGTGCCAGCAGCAGGGTCATAGGGGGCAATCAGCCCCAGCATTTT.

The V and J genes are TRBV5-1 and TRBJ2-1; no clear D gene. Deletions cut 2 bases from V and 8 bases from J, with 8 bases between. The CDR3 runs to 12 residues. Germline V CDR1 and CDR2: SGHRS, YFSETQ. The chain's CDR3 is CASSLPQDEQFF. The DNA of the CDR3 is TGCGCCAGCAGCTTACCCCAAGATGAGCAGTTCTTC. Based on the CDR3 plus reference TRBV5-1 and TRBJ2-1, the full variable domain is KAGVTQTPRYLIKTRGQQVTLSCSPISGHRSVSWYQQTPGQGLQFLFEYFSETQRNKGNFPGRFSGRQFSNSRSEMNVSTLELGDSALYLCASSLPQDEQFFGPGTRLTVL.

This chain links TRBV5-1 with TRBJ2-7; D gene unclear. V was shortened by 0 bases and J by 7 bases, with 8 bases between the two germline ends. The germline CDR1 and CDR2 sequences are SGHRS and YFSETQ. The CDR3 extends over 12 amino acids. DNA of the CDR3: TGCGCCAGCAGCTTGGAGGGAACAGAGCAGTACTTC. The encoded protein is CASSLEGTEQYF.

The chain recombines TRBV27 with TRBJ2-1, with D perhaps matching TRBD2 (6 bases). Trimming left V 4 bases short and J 7 bases short, with 14 bases between. Germline CDR1 and CDR2: MNHEY and SMNVEV (reference sequence). CDR3 size: 14 residues. This CDR3 reads CASSSWGVGNEQFF. The CDR3 coding sequence is TGTGCCAGCAGTTCGTGGGGGGTAGGGAATGAGCAGTTCTTC.

CDR3 sequence: CASSDRSHEQYF. DNA of the CDR3: TGTGCCAGCAGTGACAGGTCCCACGAGCAGTACTTC. The V gene is TRBV25-1, the J gene TRBJ2-7; no firm D call. Trimming pared 3 bases from V and 5 bases from J, leaving 8 bases between. This CDR3 spans 12 amino acids. CDR1 is MGHDK and CDR2 is SYGVNS in the germline V gene.

The chain recombines TRBV28 with TRBJ2-2, with D possibly TRBD2 on 6 matching bases. The CDR3 loop spans 15 amino acids. Germline CDR1 and CDR2: MDHEN and SYDVKM. Trimming removed 3 bases at V and 5 bases at J, with 13 bases between. The CDR3 region is CASSFGRRATGELFF. For the CDR3, the DNA is TGTGCCAGCAGTTTCGGACGGAGGGCTACCGGGGAGCTGTTTTTT.

V and J are TRBV11-2 and TRBJ2-2; 8 bases align to TRBD1. The germline V gene has CDR1 SGHAT and CDR2 FQNNGV. After removal of 5 bases from V and 7 bases from J, the junction contained 9 bases not matched to a gene. The CDR3 consists of 15 residues. Written as DNA, the CDR3 is TGTGCCAGCAGCGAGACCAGGGGGCCTATCGGGGAGCTGTTTTTT. Protein: CASSETRGPIGELFF.

The CDR3 region is CASSKSRDSKAGELFF. CDR3 sequence (DNA): TGTGCCAGCAGCAAATCCAGGGACAGTAAGGCCGGGGAGCTGTTTTTT. The V and J genes are TRBV21-1 and TRBJ2-2; no DNA check was done on the table's D call, TRBD1. TRBV21-1 is assigned pseudogene status. The CDR3 length is 16 residues.

V gene TRBV10-3 combines with J gene TRBJ2-1; D gene uncertain. The germline V gene has CDR1 ENHRY and CDR2 SYGVKD. V was pared by 0 bases and J by 4 bases, with 13 bases between. The CDR3 is 16 residues long. CDR3 in amino acids: CAISESAAEPYNEQFF. Here the CDR3 DNA reads TGTGCCATCAGTGAGTCAGCCGCGGAGCCTTACAATGAGCAGTTCTTC.

V usage is TRBV28 and J usage is TRBJ1-5; 9 nucleotides line up with TRBD1. The CDR3 covers 15 residues. After removal of 6 bases from V and 3 bases from J, the junction contained 6 bases not matched to a gene. Germline CDR1 MDHEN, CDR2 SYDVKM. CDR3 nucleotides: TGTGCCAGCAGATGGGACAGGGAGTTCAATCAGCCCCAGCATTTT. Translating it yields CASRWDREFNQPQHF.

The chain joins TRBV7-9 to TRBJ2-7; TRBD1 agrees at 11 bases. The germline V gene encodes CDR1 SEHNR and CDR2 FQNEAQ (reference sequence). CDR3 length: 14 amino acids. After removal of 5 bases from V and 5 bases from J, the junction contained 5 bases not matched to a gene. The chain's CDR3 is CASSGTGGSDEQYF. DNA of the CDR3: TGTGCCAGCAGCGGGACAGGGGGTAGCGACGAGCAGTACTTC.

The chain links TRBV14 to TRBJ2-7; 7 bases are a match to TRBD2. The V and J ends lost 3 bases and 6 bases, in that order; junction bases with no gene match: 8. Germline values: CDR1 SGHDN, CDR2 FVKESK. This CDR3 has 14 residues. CDR3 amino acids: CASSQSAWTSEQYF. The CDR3 DNA is TGTGCCAGCAGCCAGAGTGCTTGGACTAGCGAGCAGTACTTC.

V is TRBV9 and J is TRBJ2-1; D not certain. The CDR3 sequence is 15 residues long. V dropped 1 base and J dropped 9 bases, with 17 bases sitting between them. Germline CDR1 reads SGDLS; CDR2 reads YYNGEE. The CDR3: CASSVSAGATLEQFF. The CDR3 DNA sequence: TGTGCCAGCAGCGTATCCGCAGGAGCCACTCTTGAGCAGTTCTTC. Full variable domain (missing parts from reference TRBV9 and TRBJ2-1): DSGVTQTPKHLITATGQRVTLRCSPRSGDLSVYWYQQSLDQGLQFLIQYYNGEERAKGNILERFSAQQFPDLHSELNLSSLELGDSALYFCASSVSAGATLEQFFGPGTRLTVL.

As to this clone: Other DNA sequences within the sample encode an identical CDR3. CDR3 sequence: CASSSTGGAYEQYF. CDR3 DNA: TGTGCCAGCAGCTCGACAGGGGGGGCCTACGAGCAGTACTTC. The chain is built from TRBV5-8 and TRBJ2-7; 9 nucleotides agree with TRBD1. The CDR3 totals 14 residues. The V gene end was trimmed by 3 bases and the J gene end by 2 bases; junction bases not matched to a gene: 3. Germline V CDR1 and CDR2: SGHTS, YDEGEE.

This sequence joins TRBV19 and TRBJ1-1, with a tentative D call TRBD1 (5 bases). Germline V gene data show CDR1 as LNHDA and CDR2 as SQIVND (reference sequence). V lost 7 bases, J lost 8 bases, and 17 bases lay in between. The CDR3 spans 13 residues. CDR3 sequence (DNA): TGTGCCAGTAACCCGGGACTCCAGAGGGAAGCTTTCTTT. Protein product: CASNPGLQREAFF.

About this clone itself: Other DNA sequences from this sample encode an identical CDR3 as well. This sequence joins TRBV27 and TRBJ2-7; no reliable D call. The CDR3 has 11 residues. V lost 6 bases and J lost 3, with 6 bases in between. Per germline, CDR1 MNHEY and CDR2 SMNVEV (reference sequence). CDR3 nucleotide sequence: TGTGCCAGCAGCATCGGCTACGAGCAGTACTTC. Translating gives CASSIGYEQYF.

This chain links TRBV25-1 with TRBJ2-5; unclear D gene. The CDR3 has 11 amino acids. The V and J ends lost 5 bases and 7 bases respectively, with 8 bases between them. CDR1 and CDR2 (germline): MGHDK, SYGVNS. As DNA, the CDR3 is TGTGCCAGCAGTTCGTCCGGGACCCAGTACTTC. It is translated as CASSSSGTQYF.